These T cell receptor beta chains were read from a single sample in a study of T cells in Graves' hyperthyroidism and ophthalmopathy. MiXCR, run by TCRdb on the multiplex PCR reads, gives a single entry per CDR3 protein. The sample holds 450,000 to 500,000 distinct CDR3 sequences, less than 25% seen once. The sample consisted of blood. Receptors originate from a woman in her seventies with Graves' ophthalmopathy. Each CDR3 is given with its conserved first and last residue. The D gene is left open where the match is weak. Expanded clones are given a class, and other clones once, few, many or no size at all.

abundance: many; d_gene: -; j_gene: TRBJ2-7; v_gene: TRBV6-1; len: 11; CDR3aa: CASSALYEQYF; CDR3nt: TGTGCCAGCAGTGCCTTATACGAGCAGTACTTC
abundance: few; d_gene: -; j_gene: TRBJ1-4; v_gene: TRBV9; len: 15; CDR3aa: CASSVSTGSNEKLFF; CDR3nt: TGTGCCAGCAGCGTTTCGACAGGCTCTAATGAAAAACTGTTTTTT
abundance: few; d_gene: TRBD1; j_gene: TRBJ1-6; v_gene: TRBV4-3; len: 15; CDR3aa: CASSPRTGVGSPLHF; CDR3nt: TGCGCCAGCAGCCCTCGTACAGGGGTAGGATCACCCCTCCACTTT
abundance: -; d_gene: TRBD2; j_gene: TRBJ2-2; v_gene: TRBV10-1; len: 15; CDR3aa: CASGRLAGAGGELFF; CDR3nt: TGCGCCAGCGGACGACTAGCGGGAGCGGGCGGGGAGCTGTTTTTT
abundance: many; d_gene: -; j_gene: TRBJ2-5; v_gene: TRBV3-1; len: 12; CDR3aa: CASSPFRETQYF; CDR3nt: TGTGCCAGCAGCCCCTTTCGCGAGACCCAGTACTTC
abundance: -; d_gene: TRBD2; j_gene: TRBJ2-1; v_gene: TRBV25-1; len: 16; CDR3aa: CASSAHGLAGGFEQFF; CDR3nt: TGTGCCAGCAGTGCCCACGGACTAGCGGGAGGTTTTGAGCAGTTCTTC
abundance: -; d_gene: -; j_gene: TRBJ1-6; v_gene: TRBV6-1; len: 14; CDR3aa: CASSDRWSNSPLHF; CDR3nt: TGTGCCAGCAGTGACCGCTGGTCCAATTCACCCCTCCACTTT
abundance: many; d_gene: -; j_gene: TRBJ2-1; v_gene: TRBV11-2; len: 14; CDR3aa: CASSLVRYYNEQFF; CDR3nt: TGTGCCAGCAGCTTAGTACGGTACTACAATGAGCAGTTCTTC
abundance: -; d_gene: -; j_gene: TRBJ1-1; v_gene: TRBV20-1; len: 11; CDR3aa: CSADRIAEAFF; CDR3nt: TGCAGTGCTGACAGGATCGCTGAAGCTTTCTTT
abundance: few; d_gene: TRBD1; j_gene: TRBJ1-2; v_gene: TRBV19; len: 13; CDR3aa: CASTLGTGYGYTF; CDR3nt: TGTGCCAGTACTCTCGGGACAGGCTATGGCTACACCTTC
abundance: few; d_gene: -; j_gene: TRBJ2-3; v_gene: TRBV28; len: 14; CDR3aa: CASSRLSPTDTQYF; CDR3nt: TGTGCCAGCAGCCGCCTGAGCCCCACAGATACGCAGTATTTT
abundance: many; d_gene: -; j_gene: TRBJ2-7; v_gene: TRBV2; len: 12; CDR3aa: CASREGVSEQYF; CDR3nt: TGTGCCAGCAGGGAAGGTGTGAGCGAGCAGTACTTC
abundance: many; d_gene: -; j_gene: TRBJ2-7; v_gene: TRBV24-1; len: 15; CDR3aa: CATSDSGQRAYEQYF; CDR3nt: TGTGCCACCAGTGATTCCGGACAGAGAGCCTACGAGCAGTACTTC
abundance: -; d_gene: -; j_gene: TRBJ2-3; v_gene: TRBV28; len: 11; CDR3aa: CASEGLNTQYF; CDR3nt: TGTGCCAGCGAAGGGCTAAATACGCAGTATTTT
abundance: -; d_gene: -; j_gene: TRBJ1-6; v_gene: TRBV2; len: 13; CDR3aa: CASSEEGGRALHF; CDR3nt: TGTGCCAGCAGTGAAGAGGGAGGGCGGGCCCTCCACTTT
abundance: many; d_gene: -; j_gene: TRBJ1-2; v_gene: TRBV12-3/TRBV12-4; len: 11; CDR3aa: CASSTLRGYTF; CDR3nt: TGTGCCAGCAGTACTCTTAGGGGCTACACCTTC
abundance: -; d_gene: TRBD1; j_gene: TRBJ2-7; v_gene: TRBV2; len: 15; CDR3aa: CASSESGGFSYEQYF; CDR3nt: TGTGCCAGCAGTGAATCAGGGGGCTTTTCCTACGAGCAGTACTTC
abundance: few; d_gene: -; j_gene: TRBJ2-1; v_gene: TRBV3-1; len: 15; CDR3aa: CASSQMTYSYNEQFF; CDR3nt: TGTGCCAGCAGCCAAATGACATACTCCTACAATGAGCAGTTCTTC
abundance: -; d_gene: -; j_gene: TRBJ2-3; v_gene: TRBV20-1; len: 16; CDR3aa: CSASLPGNQVPDTQYF; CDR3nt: TGCAGTGCTAGTCTCCCAGGCAACCAGGTTCCAGATACGCAGTATTTT
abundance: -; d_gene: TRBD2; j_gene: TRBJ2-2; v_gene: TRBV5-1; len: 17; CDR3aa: CASSQLRSGRHTGELFF; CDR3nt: TGCGCCAGCAGCCAACTTAGAAGCGGGAGACACACCGGGGAGCTGTTTTTT
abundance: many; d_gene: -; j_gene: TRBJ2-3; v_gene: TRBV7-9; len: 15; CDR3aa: CASSPGPSSPDTQYF; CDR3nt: TGTGCCAGCAGCCCCGGACCCAGCAGTCCCGATACGCAGTATTTT
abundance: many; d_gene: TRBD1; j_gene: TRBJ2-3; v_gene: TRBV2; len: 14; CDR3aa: CASSADRGADTQYF; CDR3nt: TGTGCCAGCAGTGCGGACAGGGGTGCAGATACGCAGTATTTT
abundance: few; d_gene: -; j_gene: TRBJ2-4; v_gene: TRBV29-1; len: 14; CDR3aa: CSVGQGVAKNIQYF; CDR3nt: TGCAGCGTTGGGCAGGGAGTAGCCAAAAACATTCAGTACTTC
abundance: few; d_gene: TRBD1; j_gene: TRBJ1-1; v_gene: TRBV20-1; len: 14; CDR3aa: CSAKSPGGAAEAFF; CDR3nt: TGCAGTGCTAAAAGCCCAGGGGGCGCGGCTGAAGCTTTCTTT
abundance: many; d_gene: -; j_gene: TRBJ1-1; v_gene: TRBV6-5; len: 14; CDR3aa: CASSYSKGRAEAFF; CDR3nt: TGTGCCAGCAGTTACTCGAAGGGGAGAGCTGAAGCTTTCTTT
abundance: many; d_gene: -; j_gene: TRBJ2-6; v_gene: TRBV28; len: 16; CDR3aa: CASSFGQNSGANVLTF; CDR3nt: TGTGCCAGCAGTTTTGGACAGAACTCTGGGGCCAACGTCCTGACTTTC
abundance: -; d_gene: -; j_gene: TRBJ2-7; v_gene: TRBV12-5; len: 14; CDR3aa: CASGLVQRGSEQYF; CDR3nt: TGTGCTAGTGGTTTGGTACAGAGGGGAAGCGAGCAGTACTTC
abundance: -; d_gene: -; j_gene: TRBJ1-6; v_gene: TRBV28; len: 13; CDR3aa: CASRGRYNSPLHF; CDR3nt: TGTGCCAGCAGAGGTCGGTATAATTCACCCCTCCACTTT
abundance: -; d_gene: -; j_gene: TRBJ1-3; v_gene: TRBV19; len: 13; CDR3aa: CASTDTSGNTIYF; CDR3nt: TGTGCCAGTACAGACACCTCTGGAAACACCATATATTTT
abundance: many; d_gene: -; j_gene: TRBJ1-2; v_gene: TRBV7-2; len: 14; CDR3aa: CASSNLGGRDGYTF; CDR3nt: TGTGCCAGCAGCAACCTAGGGGGGAGGGATGGCTACACCTTC
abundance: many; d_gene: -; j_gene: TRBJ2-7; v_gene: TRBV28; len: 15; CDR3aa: CASREAGRSSYEQYF; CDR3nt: TGTGCCAGCAGGGAGGCGGGTCGAAGCTCCTACGAGCAGTACTTC
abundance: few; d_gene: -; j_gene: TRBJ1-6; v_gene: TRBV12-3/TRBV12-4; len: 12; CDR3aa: CASSFSGSPLHF; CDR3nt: TGTGCCAGCAGTTTTTCTGGGTCACCCCTCCACTTT
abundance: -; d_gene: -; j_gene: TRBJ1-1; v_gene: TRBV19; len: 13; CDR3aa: CASTRRQFTEAFF; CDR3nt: TGTGCCAGTACCAGGAGACAATTCACTGAAGCTTTCTTT
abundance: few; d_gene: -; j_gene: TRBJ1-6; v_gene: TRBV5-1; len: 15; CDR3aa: CASSLGAGADSPLHF; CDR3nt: TGCGCCAGCAGCTTGGGAGCGGGGGCTGATTCACCCCTCCACTTT
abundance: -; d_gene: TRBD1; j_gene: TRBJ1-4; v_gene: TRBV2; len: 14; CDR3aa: CASSPTGGVEKLFF; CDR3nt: TGTGCCAGCAGTCCGACAGGGGGCGTTGAAAAACTGTTTTTT
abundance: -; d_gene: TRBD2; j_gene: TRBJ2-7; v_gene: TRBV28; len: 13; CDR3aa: CASLGLAGYEQYF; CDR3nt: TGTGCCAGCTTAGGACTAGCGGGCTACGAGCAGTACTTC
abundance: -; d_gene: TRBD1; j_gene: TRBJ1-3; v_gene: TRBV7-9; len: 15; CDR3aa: CASSFGGGAGNTIYF; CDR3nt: TGTGCCAGCAGCTTTGGAGGGGGCGCTGGAAACACCATATATTTT
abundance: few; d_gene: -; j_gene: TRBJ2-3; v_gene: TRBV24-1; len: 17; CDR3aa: CATSDLEAAGGTDTQYF; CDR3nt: TGTGCCACCAGTGATTTGGAAGCGGCGGGTGGGACAGATACGCAGTATTTT
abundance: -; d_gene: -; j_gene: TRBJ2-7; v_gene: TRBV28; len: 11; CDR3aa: CATVNLGKQYF; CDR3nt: TGTGCCACCGTAAATCTGGGAAAGCAGTACTTC
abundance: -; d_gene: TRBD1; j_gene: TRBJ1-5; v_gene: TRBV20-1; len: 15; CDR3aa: CSASTGQGSHQPQHF; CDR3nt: TGCAGTGCTAGCACGGGACAGGGGTCCCATCAGCCCCAGCATTTT
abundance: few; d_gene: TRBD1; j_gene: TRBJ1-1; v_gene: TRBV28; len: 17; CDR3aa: CASSLLVTGLLNTEAFF; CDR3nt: TGTGCCAGCAGTTTATTGGTGACAGGGCTTTTGAACACTGAAGCTTTCTTT
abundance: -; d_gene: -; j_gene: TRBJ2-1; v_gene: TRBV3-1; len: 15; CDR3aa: CASSREPGPYNEQFF; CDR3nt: TGTGCCAGCAGCCGGGAACCGGGTCCTTACAATGAGCAGTTCTTC
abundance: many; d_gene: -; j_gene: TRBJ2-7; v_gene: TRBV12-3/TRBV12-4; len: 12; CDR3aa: CASSFYAPEQYF; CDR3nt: TGTGCCAGCAGTTTTTACGCCCCCGAGCAGTACTTC
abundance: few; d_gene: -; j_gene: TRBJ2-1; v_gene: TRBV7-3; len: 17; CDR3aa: CASSNVWGALPPNEQFF; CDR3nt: TGTGCCAGCAGCAACGTATGGGGGGCTCTTCCCCCCAATGAGCAGTTCTTC
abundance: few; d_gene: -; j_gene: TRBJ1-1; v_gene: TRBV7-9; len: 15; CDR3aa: CASSLEGFKDTEAFF; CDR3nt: TGTGCCAGCAGCTTGGAGGGGTTCAAGGACACTGAAGCTTTCTTT